Listed below are T cell receptor beta chains from one sample, sequenced in a study of beta chain features in type 1 diabetes. Assay: immunoSEQ multiplex PCR; the TCRdb copy retains only in-frame clones and omits some. The sample includes some 410,000 clones, around 13% seen only once; the top ten take 0.035% to 0.045%. The specimen sequenced was naive CD4+ T cells from blood. Receptor source: a man aged 30 to 45 in good health. The CDR3 runs from the conserved cysteine through the conserved F or W. Each record gives: J gene, D gene, clone size, V gene, CDR3 protein, CDR3 DNA. D genes are given only for firm matches. Only part of the rows carry a size: once, few, many, or a class if the clone is expanded.

J: TRBJ2-3
D: -
size: -
V: TRBV19
CDR3: CASSTGRDTQYF
DNA: TGTGCCAGTAGTACAGGGAGAGATACGCAGTATTTT

J: TRBJ1-2
D: -
size: -
V: TRBV30
CDR3: CAWTAQYGYTF
DNA: TGTGCCTGGACTGCACAGTATGGCTACACCTTC

J: TRBJ2-7
D: -
size: -
V: TRBV11-2
CDR3: CASRPSFSSSYEQYF
DNA: TGTGCCAGCAGGCCCTCTTTTTCGAGCTCCTACGAGCAGTACTTC

J: TRBJ1-1
D: -
size: few
V: TRBV25-1
CDR3: CASSELARGTEAFF
DNA: TGTGCCAGCAGTGAATTGGCCAGGGGAACTGAAGCTTTCTTT

J: TRBJ1-3
D: TRBD1
size: few
V: TRBV2
CDR3: CASSEPPTGVANTIYF
DNA: TGTGCCAGCAGTGAGCCCCCGACAGGGGTTGCGAACACCATATATTTT

J: TRBJ1-1
D: -
size: few
V: TRBV9
CDR3: CASSVAGGRGTEAFF
DNA: TGTGCCAGCAGCGTAGCGGGGGGGCGAGGAACTGAAGCTTTCTTT

J: TRBJ2-5
D: -
size: -
V: TRBV5-1
CDR3: CASKVLGTSGETQYF
DNA: TGCGCCAGCAAGGTCCTCGGGACCAGCGGTGAGACCCAGTACTTC

J: TRBJ1-1
D: -
size: -
V: TRBV18
CDR3: CASSPPSGVSEAFF
DNA: TGTGCCAGCTCACCACCGTCGGGGGTCTCTGAAGCTTTCTTT

J: TRBJ2-7
D: TRBD2
size: -
V: TRBV15
CDR3: CATSRDLGGFEQYF
DNA: TGTGCCACCAGCAGAGATCTGGGAGGGTTCGAGCAGTACTTC

J: TRBJ2-2
D: TRBD1
size: -
V: TRBV4-3
CDR3: CASSQLTGYGELFF
DNA: TGCGCCAGCAGCCAATTGACAGGGTACGGGGAGCTGTTTTTT

J: TRBJ2-5
D: TRBD1
size: few
V: TRBV5-6
CDR3: CASSLTGVSETQYF
DNA: TGTGCCAGCAGCTTGACAGGGGTTTCAGAGACCCAGTACTTC

J: TRBJ2-1
D: -
size: few
V: TRBV5-1
CDR3: CASSTLADRPNEQFF
DNA: TGCGCCAGCAGCACCTTAGCGGATAGACCCAATGAGCAGTTCTTC

J: TRBJ1-1
D: TRBD1
size: -
V: TRBV29-1
CDR3: CSVSRTGKDTEAFF
DNA: TGCAGCGTTTCGAGGACAGGGAAGGACACTGAAGCTTTCTTT

J: TRBJ1-2
D: TRBD1
size: -
V: TRBV30
CDR3: CAWREQGIDGYTF
DNA: TGTGCCTGGAGGGAACAGGGGATTGACGGCTACACCTTC

J: TRBJ1-2
D: TRBD1
size: -
V: TRBV18
CDR3: CASSAGTETYGYTF
DNA: TGTGCCAGCTCGGCCGGGACAGAAACCTATGGCTACACCTTC

J: TRBJ2-1
D: -
size: -
V: TRBV9
CDR3: CASSLSGNEQFF
DNA: TGTGCCAGCAGCCTTAGCGGCAATGAGCAGTTCTTC

J: TRBJ1-2
D: -
size: many
V: TRBV10-3
CDR3: CAISPDRNGYTF
DNA: TGTGCCATCAGCCCAGACAGAAATGGCTACACCTTC

J: TRBJ2-5
D: TRBD1
size: few
V: TRBV9
CDR3: CASSPKGQQETQYF
DNA: TGTGCCAGCAGCCCCAAGGGACAGCAAGAGACCCAGTACTTC

J: TRBJ1-1
D: -
size: -
V: TRBV15
CDR3: CATSREGQGLDVAEAFF
DNA: TGTGCCACCAGCAGAGAGGGGCAGGGGCTCGATGTGGCTGAAGCTTTCTTT

J: TRBJ1-5
D: -
size: -
V: TRBV7-7
CDR3: CASSPGVNQPQHF
DNA: TGTGCCAGCAGCCCCGGCGTCAATCAGCCCCAGCATTTT

J: TRBJ2-2
D: -
size: few
V: TRBV4-1
CDR3: CASSLSAQGSGELFF
DNA: TGCGCCAGCAGCCTCTCGGCCCAGGGGTCCGGGGAGCTGTTTTTT

J: TRBJ1-2
D: TRBD1
size: -
V: TRBV30
CDR3: CAWSSGGHTF
DNA: TGTGCCTGGAGTTCAGGGGGTCACACCTTC

J: TRBJ1-5
D: -
size: few
V: TRBV4-3
CDR3: CASSQAGAQPQHF
DNA: TGCGCCAGCAGCCAAGCGGGGGCCCAGCCCCAGCATTTT

J: TRBJ2-1
D: -
size: few
V: TRBV21-1
CDR3: CASSQGEGNNEQFF
DNA: TGTGCCAGCAGCCAAGGCGAGGGGAATAATGAGCAGTTCTTC

J: TRBJ2-1
D: -
size: few
V: TRBV30
CDR3: CAWSVSYNEQFF
DNA: TGTGCCTGGAGTGTATCATACAATGAGCAGTTCTTC

J: TRBJ2-7
D: TRBD2
size: -
V: TRBV15
CDR3: CATSRTSGGMEQYF
DNA: TGTGCCACCAGCAGGACTAGCGGGGGGATGGAGCAGTACTTC

J: TRBJ1-2
D: -
size: few
V: TRBV9
CDR3: CASSVLGGLYGYTF
DNA: TGTGCCAGCTCCGTCTTAGGGGGTTTGTATGGCTACACCTTC

J: TRBJ1-2
D: TRBD1
size: few
V: TRBV2
CDR3: CAISDRGGYTF
DNA: TGTGCCATAAGCGACAGGGGTGGCTACACCTTC

J: TRBJ2-1
D: TRBD2
size: -
V: TRBV2
CDR3: CASLGLAGNEQFF
DNA: TGTGCCAGCCTAGGACTAGCGGGGAATGAGCAGTTCTTC